What follows are 18 T cell receptor beta chains derived from one specimen sequenced in a study of blood T cell repertoires in COVID-19 (dated by TCRdb to about 2020). Receptors were amplified or captured by the immunoSEQ multiplex PCR assay. What TCRdb holds here is the immuneACCESS table cut down to in-frame rearrangements. Part of the clones is not present; checked against another copy, under half of the missing clones reflect an unresolved V gene, and the others are unexplained. Here the sample has about 210,000 clones; about four fifths occur a single time. The ten largest clones represent 2.5% of the sample. Sequencing used peripheral blood. The source of these receptors is a woman in her forties with active or convalescent COVID-19.

J is TRBJ1-1 and V is TRBV13; weak D call: TRBD1 (5 bases). Germline assignment: CDR1 PRHDT and CDR2 FYEKMQ (reference sequence). V was trimmed by 4 bases and J by 1 base, leaving 10 bases between them. The CDR3 consists of 14 residues. The CDR3 DNA reads as TGTGCCAGCAGCTACCCCGGGGGGAACACTGAAGCTTTCTTT. This translates into CASSYPGGNTEAFF.

The gene calls are TRBV3-1 (or the pseudogene TRBV3-2) and TRBJ1-6, with TRBD1 identical over 8 bases. This CDR3 comprises 12 residues. Unmatched junction bases numbered 4, after V lost 9 bases and J lost 9 bases. Germline assignment: CDR1 LGHDT and CDR2 YNNKEL (reference sequence). The CDR3 DNA sequence: TGTGCCAGTAGGACAGGGCTTTCACCCCTCCACTTT. This gives the protein CASRTGLSPLHF.

This clone showed up just a few times. The chain recombines TRBV11-3 with TRBJ1-3, with 7 nucleotides matching TRBD1. CDR3 length: 15 amino acids. The germline gives CDR1 SGHNT, CDR2 YENEEA. J lost 0 bases, V lost 5 bases, and 4 bases had no gene match. CDR3 sequence reads: CASSQQGSSGNTIYF. The CDR3 nucleotides read TGTGCCAGCAGCCAACAGGGGAGCTCTGGAAACACCATATATTTT.

V gene TRBV15 combines with J gene TRBJ2-7, with 13 bases fitting TRBD2. V shed 3 bases, J shed 6 bases, and the junction held 11 bases outside the gene matches. Germline values: CDR1 LNHNV, CDR2 YYDKDF (reference sequence). The CDR3 spans 17 residues. The CDR3 spells CATSSRLGLAGAGEQYF. The DNA of the CDR3 is TGTGCCACCAGCAGCCGATTAGGACTAGCGGGAGCGGGCGAGCAGTACTTC. The whole variable domain, remainder taken from reference TRBV15 and TRBJ2-7, is DAMVIQNPRYQVTQFGKPVTLSCSQTLNHNVMYWYQQKSSQAPKLLFHYYDKDFNNEADTPDNFQSRRPNTSFCFLDIRSPGLGDTAMYLCATSSRLGLAGAGEQYFGPGTRLTVT.

V gene TRBV5-5 combines with J gene TRBJ2-7; 9 bases agree with TRBD1. Germline loops: CDR1 SGHKS, CDR2 YYEKEE (reference sequence). J lost 2 bases, V lost 4 bases, and 1 base had no gene match. CDR3 size: 13 residues. The CDR3 loop is CASSRDRAYEQYF. CDR3 nucleotide sequence: TGTGCCAGCAGCCGGGACAGGGCCTACGAGCAGTACTTC.

The V gene is TRBV28, the J gene TRBJ2-7; TRBD2 matches at 10 bases. Germline trimming cut 4 bases from V and 2 bases from J; bases unmatched to any gene: 5. Germline CDR1 is MDHEN and CDR2 is SYDVKM. The CDR3 has 15 residues. The CDR3 spells CASSSGGTSAYEQYF. The CDR3 DNA is TGTGCCAGCAGTTCAGGGGGGACTAGCGCCTACGAGCAGTACTTC.

The V and J genes are TRBV6-5 and TRBJ2-1; 12 nucleotides match TRBD2. Trimming at V came to 6 bases and at J to 2 bases, leaving 2 bases not matched to a gene. This CDR3 is built from 15 residues. The germline gives CDR1 MNHEY, CDR2 SVGAGI. In nucleotides, the CDR3 is TGTGCCAGCAGCGGGACTAGCGGGCCCTACAATGAGCAGTTCTTC. This gives the protein CASSGTSGPYNEQFF.

This chain connects TRBV5-1 to TRBJ2-3; TRBD2 agrees at 11 bases. CDR1 and CDR2 from the germline V gene are SGHRS and YFSETQ. The CDR3 is 17 residues long. V lost 1 base to trimming and J lost 0 bases; unmatched junction nucleotides: 4. In DNA, the CDR3 is TGCGCCAGCAGCTTGTATGGGACTAGCGGCAGCACAGATACGCAGTATTTT. Translating gives CASSLYGTSGSTDTQYF.

The V call is TRBV2, the J call TRBJ1-4; unclear D gene. Germline V gene sequence: CDR1 SNHLY, CDR2 FYNNEI. V lost 1 base and J lost 7, with 13 bases in between. The CDR3 contains 15 residues. The chain's CDR3 is CASSEGYTDGEKLFF. The CDR3 nucleotides are TGTGCCAGCAGTGAAGGTTATACAGATGGTGAAAAACTGTTTTTT.

The table lists this clone with a count of one. The chain couples TRBV12-3 or TRBV12-4 to TRBJ1-1; no reliable D call. V shed 3 bases and J shed 1 base, with 6 bases lying between them. The CDR3 sequence is 13 residues long. For the CDR3, the DNA is TGTGCCAGCAGTTTTCGACAGAACACTGAAGCTTTCTTT. Its protein product is CASSFRQNTEAFF.

The chain's CDR3 is CASSRGVGGEKLFF. The CDR3 coding sequence is TGTGCCAGCAGCCGCGGTGTGGGGGGAGAAAAACTGTTTTTT. The V and J genes are TRBV7-9 and TRBJ1-4; TRBD1 is a possible D gene (5 bases). CDR1 and CDR2 from the germline V gene are SEHNR and FQNEAQ (reference sequence). V lost 5 bases to trimming and J lost 8 bases, with 15 bases between them. The CDR3 runs 14 residues.

V is TRBV28 and J is TRBJ2-7; the match to TRBD2 covers 13 bases. CDR3 length equals 16 residues. V dropped 5 bases and J dropped 0; count of bases not matched to a gene: 4. Germline V lookup: CDR1 MDHEN, CDR2 SYDVKM. The CDR3 DNA reads as TGTGCCAGCAGTGAGACTAGCGGGAGGAGCTCCTACGAGCAGTACTTC. It codes for CASSETSGRSSYEQYF.

The chain combines TRBV2 with TRBJ2-7; tentatively, D is TRBD2 (6 bases). The V gene's germline CDR1 is SNHLY and CDR2 FYNNEI. V lost 4 bases and J 0 bases, leaving 13 bases between the germline ends. The CDR3 loop spans 15 amino acids. The CDR3 protein is CASSGLAGSSYEQYF. DNA of the CDR3: TGTGCCAGCAGTGGGCTTGCGGGAAGCTCCTACGAGCAGTACTTC.

The chain joins TRBV6-5 to TRBJ2-6, with D tentatively TRBD1 (5 bases). The CDR3 consists of 15 residues. Trimming took off 6 bases at V and 2 bases at J, with 11 bases between the two ends. The germline CDR1 and CDR2 sequences are MNHEY and SVGAGI. The chain's CDR3 is CASSTGIAGANVLTF. CDR3 coding DNA: TGTGCCAGCAGCACAGGTATAGCTGGGGCCAACGTCCTGACTTTC.

This clone was counted only a few times. The gene calls are TRBV29-1 and TRBJ2-1; TRBD2 might be the D (6 bases). The CDR3 runs to 17 residues. V was cut by 4 bases and J by 3 bases, with 22 bases left in between. Germline V gene data show CDR1 as SQVTM and CDR2 as ANQGSEA. In nucleotides, the CDR3 is TGCAGCGTTGTACCGGGACTCTCCAGGCTTCTCTACAATGAGCAGTTCTTC. Amino acids: CSVVPGLSRLLYNEQFF.

The V call is TRBV5-1, the J call TRBJ1-2; D remains ambiguous. The CDR3 consists of 15 residues. V was shortened by 2 bases and J by 8 bases, with 19 bases between the two germline ends. Germline V lookup: CDR1 SGHRS, CDR2 YFSETQ. The CDR3 DNA reads as TGCGCCAGCAGCTTTGGTGCAGGCGAGGGAGGAGGCTACACCTTC. This sequence encodes CASSFGAGEGGGYTF.

The chain employs TRBV18 and TRBJ1-1, with 8 nucleotides matching TRBD1. Germline V lookup: CDR1 KGHSH, CDR2 LQKENI. The CDR3 covers 16 residues. Trimming at V came to 0 bases and at J to 4 bases, leaving 7 bases not matched to a gene. The CDR3 region is CASSPPQGALVTEAFF. DNA for the CDR3: TGTGCCAGCTCACCACCGCAGGGGGCGCTGGTCACTGAAGCTTTCTTT.

The table lists this clone with a few counts. The rearrangement joins TRBV7-3 to TRBJ2-3; TRBD2 matches at 11 bases. The germline V gene encodes CDR1 SGHTA and CDR2 FQGTGA. The V gene end was trimmed by 5 bases and the J gene end by 4 bases; junction bases not matched to a gene: 5. The CDR3 runs to 15 residues. The CDR3 protein is CASSPLAGGPDTQYF. For the CDR3, the DNA is TGTGCCAGCAGCCCCCTAGCGGGAGGCCCAGATACGCAGTATTTT.